Listed below are T cell receptor beta chains from one sample, sequenced in a study of CD8 T cells in ankylosing spondylitis. Each CDR3 protein is one row after TCRdb ran MiXCR on the 5' RACE reads. This table has roughly 700,000 distinct CDR3 sequences, over 15% appearing once. Sequenced: blood, either unsorted or a sorted T cell fraction (not recorded which). All receptors derive from a male donor with ankylosing spondylitis. CDR3s include the opening cysteine and the closing phenylalanine or tryptophan. The D gene is left open where the match is weak. Some rows have no size entry. The others give once, few or many, or a class for an expanded clone.

CDR3nt,CDR3aa,d_gene,j_gene,abundance,v_gene
TGTGCCAGCAGTCCCCCATCCGTGGGCGAGCAGTACTTC,CASSPPSVGEQYF,.,TRBJ2-7,many,TRBV28
TGTGCCAGCAGTTACTCCCTAGCGGGAGACTACGAGCAGTACTTC,CASSYSLAGDYEQYF,TRBD2,TRBJ2-7,.,TRBV6-2/TRBV6-3
TGTGCCAGCAGCTTAGAACAGTACACCGGGGAGCTGTTTTTT,CASSLEQYTGELFF,.,TRBJ2-2,few,TRBV7-2
TGTGCCACGAGGGACCGTGCAACTAATGAAAAACTGTTTTTT,CATRDRATNEKLFF,.,TRBJ1-4,once,TRBV19
TGTGCCAGCAGTTTGGGAGGAGTCATCGGGGGTTTGGATGAGCAGTTCTTC,CASSLGGVIGGLDEQFF,.,TRBJ2-1,.,TRBV12-3/TRBV12-4
TGTGCCAGCAGCACCCCTACAGGTAGCGGGAGACCGTTGGTCTACAATGAGCAGTTCTTC,CASSTPTGSGRPLVYNEQFF,TRBD2,TRBJ2-1,few,TRBV11-1
TGTGCCAGCAGTTCCGGGACAGAGACCGGGGAGCTGTTTTTT,CASSSGTETGELFF,TRBD1,TRBJ2-2,many,TRBV12-3/TRBV12-4
TGCGCCAGCAGCTCTCCGGGACAGGGGGCTAACTATGGCTACACCTTC,CASSSPGQGANYGYTF,TRBD1,TRBJ1-2,few,TRBV5-1
TGTGCCAGCAGCCCCGGGACAGGGGTTTCACCCCTCCACTTT,CASSPGTGVSPLHF,TRBD1,TRBJ1-6,many,TRBV5-5
TGTGCCAGCAGACCAGTAGGGCTAGCTGGTGAGCAGTACTTC,CASRPVGLAGEQYF,.,TRBJ2-7,few,TRBV14
TGTGCCAGCAGTGCGACTAGCGGGGCGCCCACAGATACGCAGTATTTT,CASSATSGAPTDTQYF,TRBD2,TRBJ2-3,.,TRBV6-1
TGTGCCAGCAGTCCGGGAGGCGTACGTCTCGAGCAGTACTTC,CASSPGGVRLEQYF,TRBD2,TRBJ2-7,many,TRBV12-3/TRBV12-4
TGTGCCAGCAGCTTGGGTCCCTACTCCTACAATGAGCAGTTCTTC,CASSLGPYSYNEQFF,.,TRBJ2-1,few,TRBV11-2
TGTGCCAGCAGCCACCCCGGGACCTATGAGGGCTACACCTTC,CASSHPGTYEGYTF,.,TRBJ1-2,few,TRBV4-2
TGTGCCAGCAGCCGAGGACAGGGAGGCAATTCACCCCTCCACTTT,CASSRGQGGNSPLHF,TRBD1,TRBJ1-6,.,TRBV3-1
TGTGCCAGCAGTCTACCGGGGTACGGCTCCTACAATGAGCAGTTCTTC,CASSLPGYGSYNEQFF,.,TRBJ2-1,few,TRBV12-3/TRBV12-4
TGTGCCAGCAGTCGCGGGGGGCAACGTTACAATGAGCAGTTCTTC,CASSRGGQRYNEQFF,TRBD2,TRBJ2-1,.,TRBV6-1
TGCAGTGTAAGGCCTAGCGGGAGCTACGAGCAGTACTTC,CSVRPSGSYEQYF,TRBD2,TRBJ2-7,many,TRBV20-1
TGTGCCACCAGTGATATGGGGGAGGGAGATACGCAGTATTTT,CATSDMGEGDTQYF,TRBD2,TRBJ2-3,few,TRBV24-1
TGTGCCACCAGCAGAAAGAAAGCGGGGGCCTCCTACGAGCAGTACTTC,CATSRKKAGASYEQYF,TRBD2,TRBJ2-7,.,TRBV15
TGCGCCAGCAGCTCACGACTAGACTCAGATACGCAGTATTTT,CASSSRLDSDTQYF,.,TRBJ2-3,.,TRBV5-1
TGCAGTGCTACCACAGGGTCTGGCTACACCTTC,CSATTGSGYTF,.,TRBJ1-2,.,TRBV20-1
TGTGCCAGCAGTTTATACCCAGATACGCAGTATTTT,CASSLYPDTQYF,.,TRBJ2-3,many,TRBV12-3/TRBV12-4
TGTGCCTGGAGGTGGGCGGGAGTCACAGATACGCAGTATTTT,CAWRWAGVTDTQYF,TRBD2,TRBJ2-3,few,TRBV30
TGCGCCAGCAGTGAGGCGGACAAACAGTACTTC,CASSEADKQYF,.,TRBJ2-5,.,TRBV10-2
TGTGCCACCAACCCAGGGGCGGCTGGGGCCAACGTCCTGACTTTC,CATNPGAAGANVLTF,.,TRBJ2-6,.,TRBV28
TGTGCTAGCAGCTTAGGAGAAGGGCCCGGAAACACCATATATTTT,CASSLGEGPGNTIYF,.,TRBJ1-3,.,TRBV7-7
TGTGCCAGCAGCCATATGGCAGATACGCAGTATTTT,CASSHMADTQYF,.,TRBJ2-3,few,TRBV7-9
TGTGCCAGCGGAAAGGGAAGTGAAGCTTTCTTT,CASGKGSEAFF,.,TRBJ1-1,.,TRBV12-3/TRBV12-4
TGCGCCAGCAGCCAAGAGATCCAACCCGAGCAGTTCTTC,CASSQEIQPEQFF,.,TRBJ2-1,many,TRBV4-1
TGCAGCGCCCGGGGGGCAGCGGACCACGAGCAGTACTTC,CSARGAADHEQYF,.,TRBJ2-7,many,TRBV20-1
TGTGCTAGTGGAGGGTTGGGAGAGACCCAGTACTTC,CASGGLGETQYF,.,TRBJ2-5,few,TRBV12-5
TGTGCCAGCAGCCCGACAGGGTTGGATGAGCAGTTCTTC,CASSPTGLDEQFF,TRBD1,TRBJ2-1,few,TRBV12-3/TRBV12-4